The 19 T cell receptor beta chains presented below share a single source sample, sequenced in a study of blood T cell repertoires in COVID-19. Sequencing was performed with immunoSEQ multiplex PCR; in TCRdb, only in-frame clones are kept and a portion is missing. The sample shows a few hundred thousand clones, 80% to 90% of them seen only once. The specimen was PBMCs or T cells enriched from blood (not recorded which). The receptors were sampled from a man between 25 and 39 years old who had recovered from COVID-19.

The chain uses TRBV3-1 (or the pseudogene TRBV3-2) and TRBJ2-7; no reliable D call. The CDR3 is 15 amino acids. Trimming cost V 1 base and J 0 bases, with 10 bases left between them. CDR1 is LGHDT and CDR2 is YNNKEL in the germline V gene (reference sequence). CDR3 coding DNA: TGTGCCAGCAGCCAAGGGGTCGCTAGCTCCTACGAGCAGTACTTC. Translating gives CASSQGVASSYEQYF.

This rearrangement joins TRBV29-1 to TRBJ2-7; D remains ambiguous. Germline loops: CDR1 SQVTM, CDR2 ANQGSEA. V lost 6 bases and J 2 bases, leaving 11 bases between the germline ends. This CDR3 is 12 amino acids long. Written as DNA, the CDR3 is TGCAGCGTCGAGACACAGCCCTACGAGCAGTACTTC. Residues: CSVETQPYEQYF.

This clone was observed a single time. Other nucleotide sequences in the sample specify the same CDR3. The V call is TRBV10-3, the J call TRBJ2-1; 10 bases match TRBD2. Germline V gene data show CDR1 as ENHRY and CDR2 as SYGVKD. The CDR3 runs to 15 residues. Trimming at V came to 4 bases and at J to 4 bases, leaving 4 bases not matched to a gene. The CDR3 loop is CAISGAAGGYNEQFF. The CDR3 coding sequence is TGTGCCATCAGTGGAGCAGCGGGGGGGTACAATGAGCAGTTCTTC.

The gene calls are TRBV19 and TRBJ1-1, with unresolved D. Germline V gene sequence: CDR1 LNHDA, CDR2 SQIVND (reference sequence). Trimming cost V 5 bases and J 1 base, with 5 bases left between them. CDR3 length: 12 amino acids. As DNA, the CDR3 is TGTGCCAGTAGTCTCAGGAACACTGAAGCTTTCTTT. As protein: CASSLRNTEAFF.

V usage is TRBV4-3 and J usage is TRBJ1-4, with a weak D call TRBD1 (5 bases). The CDR3 extends over 14 amino acids. The V end was cut by 0 bases, the J end by 8 bases, with 10 bases between. Germline lookup yields CDR1 LGHNA and CDR2 YSLEER. CDR3 residues: CASSQDGGVEKLFF. The CDR3 DNA reads as TGCGCCAGCAGCCAAGATGGGGGGGTCGAAAAACTGTTTTTT.

The genes are TRBV3-1 (or the pseudogene TRBV3-2) and TRBJ2-5; D not certain. CDR1 and CDR2 from the germline V gene are LGHDT and YNNKEL (reference sequence). V was cut by 2 bases and J by 7 bases, with 8 bases left in between. CDR3 length equals 12 residues. CDR3 nucleotides: TGTGCCAGCAGCCAAAGCGAATGGACCCAGTACTTC. This encodes CASSQSEWTQYF.

The genes are TRBV3-1 (or the pseudogene TRBV3-2) and TRBJ1-2; 7 bases are a match to TRBD1. CDR3 length: 14 amino acids. CDR1 and CDR2 (germline): LGHDT, YNNKEL (reference sequence). The V and J ends lost 1 base and 7 bases, in that order; junction bases with no gene match: 6. CDR3 coding DNA: TGTGCCAGCAGCCAAGCGGGGCAGGGGGGTGGCTACACCTTC. It is translated as CASSQAGQGGGYTF.

The CDR3 spells CASSVSGGLETQYF. CDR3 DNA: TGTGCCAGCAGCGTATCCGGGGGGCTGGAGACCCAGTACTTC. The genes are TRBV9 and TRBJ2-5; D perhaps matches TRBD2 (7 bases). Per germline, CDR1 SGDLS and CDR2 YYNGEE. The CDR3 extends over 14 amino acids. Trimming removed 1 base from V and 5 bases from J, with 12 bases in between.

The sample holds a few counts of this clone. The chain is built from TRBV6-5 and TRBJ1-1; D remains ambiguous. The CDR3 runs to 12 residues. The germline V and J ends were trimmed by 8 bases and 5 bases, with 12 bases remaining between them. Germline V gene lookup returns CDR1 MNHEY and CDR2 SVGAGI. Written as DNA, the CDR3 is TGTGCCAGCGCTCCCTGGGAGACTGAAGCTTTCTTT. Amino acid sequence: CASAPWETEAFF.

This chain links TRBV3-1 (or the pseudogene TRBV3-2) with TRBJ1-1, with TRBD1 as a possible D gene (6 bases). This CDR3 has 13 residues. CDR1 and CDR2 from the germline V gene are LGHDT and YNNKEL (reference sequence). Trimming pared 6 bases from V and 3 bases from J, leaving 11 bases between. This chain's CDR3 is CASRDRMDTEAFF. The CDR3 DNA is TGTGCCAGCAGGGACAGAATGGACACTGAAGCTTTCTTT.

This chain links TRBV10-3 with TRBJ2-2; D might be TRBD1 (6 bases). This CDR3 contains 14 residues. CDR1 ENHRY and CDR2 SYGVKD come from the germline V gene. V dropped 10 bases and J dropped 7 bases, with 19 bases sitting between them. CDR3 coding DNA: TGTGCCACTTCCGAGGGGGTTTACAGCGGGGAGCTGTTTTTT. This sequence encodes CATSEGVYSGELFF.

This chain joins TRBV18 and TRBJ2-2, with TRBD1 matching over 8 bases. Germline V gene data show CDR1 as KGHSH and CDR2 as LQKENI. The CDR3 contains 16 residues. Trimming took 5 bases from V and 1 from J; bases not matched to a gene: 6. Here the CDR3 reads CASSKRTGQNTGELFF. The CDR3 region has the DNA TGTGCCAGCTCAAAAAGGACAGGGCAGAACACCGGGGAGCTGTTTTTT.

Turning to this clone: Other DNA sequences in the same sample also yield this CDR3. The J gene is TRBJ2-2, the V gene TRBV18; D possibly corresponds to TRBD1 (5 bases). The ends were cut back, 3 bases at V and 1 base at J, with 6 bases in the middle. The CDR3 length is 14 residues. Per the germline V gene, CDR1 is KGHSH and CDR2 is LQKENI. The CDR3 loop is CASSPDRNTGELFF. In DNA form, the CDR3 reads TGTGCCAGCTCACCCGACAGGAACACCGGGGAGCTGTTTTTT.

This clone was found a few times. The chain carries TRBV5-1 and TRBJ1-4, with D possibly being TRBD1 (6 bases). The CDR3 has 15 residues. Germline assignment: CDR1 SGHRS and CDR2 YFSETQ. V shed 4 bases and J shed 8 bases, with 18 bases lying between them. The CDR3 DNA sequence: TGCGCCAGCAGCGCGGACGGCAGGGGTGACGAAAAACTGTTTTTT. It yields the protein CASSADGRGDEKLFF.

This chain links TRBV3-1 (or the pseudogene TRBV3-2) with TRBJ1-2; 10 bases are a match to TRBD1. Looked up from germline, CDR1 is LGHDT and CDR2 is YNNKEL (reference sequence). With 5 bases clipped from V and 7 bases from J, the junction kept 4 bases outside the gene matches. This CDR3 comprises 13 residues. This CDR3 reads CASSDRGRGGYTF. Written as DNA, the CDR3 is TGTGCCAGCAGCGACAGGGGGCGCGGTGGCTACACCTTC.

This clone was observed a handful of times. The chain employs TRBV7-2 and TRBJ1-4, with 9 bases identical to TRBD1. The germline V gene has CDR1 SGHTA and CDR2 FQGNSA. CDR3 length: 13 residues. With 10 bases clipped from V and 7 bases from J, the junction kept 7 bases outside the gene matches. CDR3 coding DNA: TGTGCCACCACCAGGGGACAGGGTGAAAAACTGTTTTTT. As protein: CATTRGQGEKLFF.

This clone occurred once. This sequence joins TRBV9 and TRBJ2-2; 7 bases match TRBD2. Trimming removed 6 bases from V and 1 base from J; junction bases left unmatched: 3. The germline V gene has CDR1 SGDLS and CDR2 YYNGEE. This CDR3 region has 14 residues. The CDR3 DNA sequence: TGTGCCAGCAAACGGGGGGAGAACACCGGGGAGCTGTTTTTT. It is translated as CASKRGENTGELFF.

The J gene is TRBJ1-6, the V gene TRBV9; D is unclear. The germline CDR1 and CDR2 sequences are SGDLS and YYNGEE. The V gene lost 0 bases and the J gene lost 8 bases, with 6 bases spanning the gap. CDR3 length: 13 amino acids. The CDR3 bases are TGTGCCAGCAGCGTAGTTCAGGATTCACCCCTCCACTTT. This sequence encodes CASSVVQDSPLHF.

The chain joins TRBV4-2 to TRBJ2-7; D ambiguous. The CDR3 contains 11 residues. Germline CDR1 reads LGHNA; CDR2 reads YNFKEQ. Deletions cut 4 bases from V and 7 bases from J, with 8 bases between. Written as DNA, the CDR3 is TGTGCCAGCAGCCTCCGCGGAGAGCAGTACTTC. Amino acid sequence: CASSLRGEQYF.